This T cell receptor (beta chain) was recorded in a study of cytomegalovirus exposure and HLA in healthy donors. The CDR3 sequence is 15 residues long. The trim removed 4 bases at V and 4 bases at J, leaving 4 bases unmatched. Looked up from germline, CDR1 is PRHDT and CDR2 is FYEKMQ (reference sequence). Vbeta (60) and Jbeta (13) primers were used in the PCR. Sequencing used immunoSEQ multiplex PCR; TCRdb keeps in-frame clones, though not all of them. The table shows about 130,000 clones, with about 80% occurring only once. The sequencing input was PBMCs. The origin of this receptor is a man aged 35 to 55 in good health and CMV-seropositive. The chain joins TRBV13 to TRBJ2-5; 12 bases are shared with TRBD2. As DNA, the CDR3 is TGTGCCAGCAGCTCGGGACTAGCGGGCGGAGAGACCCAGTACTTC. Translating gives CASSSGLAGGETQYF.